This TCR beta chain was obtained from a study of beta chain features in type 1 diabetes. Of the isolated RNA, all was reverse transcribed, and so the sequenced material was expressed TCRB transcripts. Measured with immunoSEQ multiplex PCR; TCRdb has only the in-frame clones, and not every one. The repertoire has roughly 700,000 clones, around an eighth of them found once; the top ten carry approximately 0.022%. This clone has more than one count but fewer than ten. Its antigen is not identified. V gave up 5 bases and J gave up 8 bases, with 15 bases separating them. The CDR3 is made up of 14 amino acids. Germline CDR1 is MNHNS and CDR2 is SASEGT. In total, each donor contributed a single heparinised blood draw that averaged approximately 120 mL. Findings and limits, study-wide: The study found that naive, central memory and Treg TCRB repertoires appeared more similar in patients than in healthy donors. There was a moderate but significant shortening of TCRB CDR3s in all four CD4+ subsets of Type 1 diabetes patients. At VDJ recombination sites, type 1 diabetes patients had fewer insertions and more deleted nucleotides. Researchers cautioned that cDNA sequencing could over-represent cells with high TCR expression.

This receptor was taken from a man in his late teens or twenties with type 1 diabetes. This rearrangement joins TRBV6-1 to TRBJ1-4, with TRBD1 as a possible D gene (6 bases). Sequencing used naive CD4+ T cells from blood. This chain's CDR3 is CASSIGGAWEKLFF. CDR3 in DNA: TGTGCCAGCAGTATCGGGGGCGCGTGGGAAAAACTGTTTTTT.